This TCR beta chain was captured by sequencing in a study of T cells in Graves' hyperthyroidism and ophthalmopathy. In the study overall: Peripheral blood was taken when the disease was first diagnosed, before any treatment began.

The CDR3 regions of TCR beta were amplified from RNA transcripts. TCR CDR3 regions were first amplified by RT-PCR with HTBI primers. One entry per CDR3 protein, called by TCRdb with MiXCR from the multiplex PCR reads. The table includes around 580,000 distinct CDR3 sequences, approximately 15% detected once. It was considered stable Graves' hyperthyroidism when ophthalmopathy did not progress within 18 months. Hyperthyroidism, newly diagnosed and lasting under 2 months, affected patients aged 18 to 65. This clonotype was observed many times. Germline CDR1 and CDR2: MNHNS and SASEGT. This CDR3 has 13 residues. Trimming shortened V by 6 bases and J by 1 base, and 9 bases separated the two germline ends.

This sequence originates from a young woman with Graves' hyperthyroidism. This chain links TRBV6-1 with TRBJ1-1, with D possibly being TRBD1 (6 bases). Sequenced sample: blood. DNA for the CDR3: TGTGCCAGCAGAGACAGGCCGAACACTGAAGCTTTCTTT. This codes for CASRDRPNTEAFF.